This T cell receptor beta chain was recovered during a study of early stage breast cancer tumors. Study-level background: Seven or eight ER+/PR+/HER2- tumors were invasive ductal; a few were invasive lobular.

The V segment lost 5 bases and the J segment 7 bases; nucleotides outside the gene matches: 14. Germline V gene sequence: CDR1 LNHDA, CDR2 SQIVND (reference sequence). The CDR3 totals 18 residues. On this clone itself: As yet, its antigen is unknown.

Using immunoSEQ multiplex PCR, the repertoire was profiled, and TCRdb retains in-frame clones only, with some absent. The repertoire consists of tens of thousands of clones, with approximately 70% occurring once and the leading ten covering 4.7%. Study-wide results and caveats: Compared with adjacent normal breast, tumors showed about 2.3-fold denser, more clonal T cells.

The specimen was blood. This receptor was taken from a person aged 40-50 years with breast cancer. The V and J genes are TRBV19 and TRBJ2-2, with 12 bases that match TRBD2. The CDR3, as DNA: TGTGCCAGTAGTCCCCGACTAGCGGGAGTTCAAGTGGACGGGGAGCTGTTTTTT. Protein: CASSPRLAGVQVDGELFF.